The 29 T cell receptor beta chains presented below share a single source sample, sequenced in a study of prognosis after radiotherapy for stage I lung cancer. Researchers used two-round multiplex PCR to amplify TCR beta CDR3 starting from genomic DNA. Primers targeting each individual TRBV and TRBJ gene were applied in first-round PCR. TCRdb passed the multiplex PCR reads through MiXCR, listing each CDR3 protein once. Of 20,000 to 30,000 distinct CDR3 sequences in the sample, about 40% were seen once. The material was PBMCs, obtained before or after stereotactic body radiation therapy (not recorded which). All receptors derive from a donor older than 45 with non-small cell lung cancer.

With respect to this clonotype: A junction boundary mismatches the germline segment, possibly from a read error. CDR3 in amino acids: CSGQLAGVLGGLFF. The CDR3 DNA is TGCAGCGGCCAACTAGCGGGAGTCCTCGGGGGGCTGTTTTTT. The chain uses TRBV29-1 and TRBJ2-2, with 11 nucleotides matching TRBD2. Germline loops: CDR1 SQVTM, CDR2 ANQGSEA. The CDR3 sequence is 14 residues long.

This clonotype appeared many times. V usage is TRBV5-6 and J usage is TRBJ2-7, with a possible D match to TRBD2 (5 bases). The germline CDR1 and CDR2 sequences are SGHDT and YYEEEE. This CDR3 is 13 amino acids long. Trimming stripped 7 bases from V and 7 bases from J, with 18 bases between. The CDR3 coding sequence is TGTGCCAGCCGCCGATGGGGAGCGAGTGAGCAGTACTTC. Protein product: CASRRWGASEQYF.

As for this clonotype: A read error is the likely source, as a far larger clone sits one nucleotide away. The chain links TRBV6-9 to TRBJ1-2; D ambiguous. Germline V gene data show CDR1 as MNHGY and CDR2 as SVAAGI. The CDR3 loop spans 13 amino acids. CDR3 region: CASNNGVGYGYNF. CDR3 coding DNA: TGTGCCAGCAATAACGGGGTAGGGTATGGCTACAACTTC.

V usage is TRBV5-1 and J usage is TRBJ2-1; the D is unclear. The V end lost 2 bases, the J end lost 6 bases, and 12 bases lay between the germline ends. Germline CDR1 SGHRS, CDR2 YFSETQ. The CDR3 sequence is 14 residues long. CDR3 protein: CASSLNPLANEQFF. For the CDR3, the DNA is TGCGCCAGCAGCTTAAATCCTCTCGCCAATGAGCAGTTCTTC.

This clonotype was detected ten times or more. Since a much larger clone is just one base distant, this may be a read error. The conserved final phenylalanine or tryptophan is absent from the CDR3, which likely points to a read error. The chain is built from TRBV28 and TRBJ1-3, with a tentative D call TRBD1 (6 bases). The CDR3 consists of 14 residues. Germline V gene sequence: CDR1 MDHEN, CDR2 SYDVKM. V was trimmed by 8 bases and J by 2 bases, leaving 13 bases between them. In nucleotides, the CDR3 is TGTGCCAGCTGCGGGGGCAGGACTGGAAACACCATATATCTT. As protein: CASCGGRTGNTIYL.

The table lists this clonotype with many counts. The V gene is TRBV9, the J gene TRBJ2-7, with 10 bases fitting TRBD1. J lost 2 bases, V lost 6 bases, and 5 bases had no gene match. Per germline, CDR1 SGDLS and CDR2 YYNGEE. The CDR3 extends over 14 amino acids. The CDR3 nucleotides read TGTGCCAGCAACGCAGGGACAGGGGCCTACGAGCAGTACTTC. It encodes CASNAGTGAYEQYF.

This clonotype occurred many times. The chain recombines TRBV25-1 with TRBJ1-6; 7 bases fit TRBD1. Germline lookup yields CDR1 MGHDK and CDR2 SYGVNS. The CDR3 runs 16 residues. V was clipped by 3 bases and J by 10 bases; unmatched bases: 12. The CDR3 spells CASSDDRTGRMSPLHF. In DNA form, the CDR3 reads TGTGCCAGCAGTGATGACCGGACAGGAAGAATGTCACCCCTCCACTTT.

This clonotype has ten or more counts. The V call is TRBV11-2, the J call TRBJ2-5, with 7 nucleotides matching TRBD2. This CDR3 contains 13 residues. Germline V gene data show CDR1 as SGHAT and CDR2 as FQNNGV. The V gene end was trimmed by 3 bases and the J gene end by 5 bases; junction bases not matched to a gene: 3. This CDR3 is CASSFGGGETQYF. The CDR3 region has the DNA TGTGCCAGCAGCTTCGGGGGAGGGGAGACCCAGTACTTC.

This clonotype was seen at least ten times. The rearrangement joins TRBV19 to TRBJ1-1, with D hard to call. Trimming removed 3 bases from V and 0 bases from J, with 11 bases in between. The CDR3 spans 15 residues. Germline CDR1 reads LNHDA; CDR2 reads SQIVND (reference sequence). The DNA for the CDR3 is TGTGCCAGTAGTATGATGATGTCGCTGAACACTGAAGCTTTCTTT. Translated: CASSMMMSLNTEAFF.

About this clonotype itself: A read error likely explains this, since a far larger clone differs by one base. The chain joins TRBV7-9 to TRBJ2-1; unclear D gene. Germline assignment: CDR1 SEHNR and CDR2 FQNEAQ (reference sequence). The V and J ends lost 7 bases and 6 bases respectively, with 10 bases between them. The CDR3 extends over 12 amino acids. This CDR3 reads CASIRRINEQFF. CDR3 nucleotides: TGTGCCAGCATCCGCAGGATCAATGAGCAGTTCTTC. Looking up the rest from reference TRBV7-9 and TRBJ2-1 gives the full variable domain: DTGVSQNPRHKITKRGQNVTFRCDPISEHNRLYWYRQTLGQGPEFLTYFQNEAQLEKSRLLSDRFSAERPKGSFSTLEIQRTEQGDSAMYLCASIRRINEQFFGPGTRLTVL.

This clonotype has a count of ten or more. The V and J genes are TRBV19 and TRBJ1-6; D is perhaps TRBD1 (5 bases). Deletions cut 6 bases from V and 7 bases from J, with 13 bases between. CDR1 LNHDA and CDR2 SQIVND come from the germline V gene (reference sequence). This CDR3 has 14 residues. CDR3 region: CASSTGRTNSPLHF. In nucleotides, the CDR3 is TGTGCCAGTAGCACGGGACGGACGAATTCACCCCTCCACTTT.

CDR3 DNA sequence: TGTGCCAGCGCACTCAGGTTAGTCAGCGGTAATTCACCCCTCCACTTT. Translation: CASALRLVSGNSPLHF. The chain joins TRBV6-1 to TRBJ1-6; D is unclear. The V end lost 8 bases, the J end lost 6 bases, and 20 bases lay between the germline ends. Germline V gene lookup returns CDR1 MNHNS and CDR2 SASEGT. The CDR3 length is 16 residues.

This clonotype was found once. A far larger clone is off by one base, so a read error is likely. The rearrangement joins TRBV7-9 to TRBJ2-7, with D uncertain. Germline CDR1 SEHNR, CDR2 FQNEAQ (reference sequence). The CDR3 length is 13 residues. The V end lost 5 bases, the J end lost 5 bases, and 13 bases lay between the germline ends. The CDR3, as DNA: TGTGCCAGCAGCGCCCTCAGTGGGGACGAGCAGTACTTC. This gives the protein CASSALSGDEQYF.

The table lists this clonotype with many counts. Since a much larger clone is just one base distant, this may be a read error. V gene TRBV20-1 combines with J gene TRBJ1-5, with D perhaps TRBD1 (6 bases). This CDR3 has 14 residues. Germline CDR1 DFQATT, CDR2 SNEGSKA (reference sequence). DNA for the CDR3: TGCAGTGCCGTCAGGGGTAATAGCGATCAGCCCCAGCATTTT. Encoded protein: CSAVRGNSDQPQHF.

This clonotype is medium-sized (0.01 to 0.1%) within its sample. The chain joins TRBV27 to TRBJ1-6, with 9 nucleotides matching TRBD1. Germline V gene sequence: CDR1 MNHEY, CDR2 SMNVEV (reference sequence). CDR3 size: 14 residues. The V and J ends lost 6 bases and 10 bases, in that order; junction bases with no gene match: 7. The DNA of the CDR3 is TGTGCCAGCAGCCCGGGACAGGGTGGATCACCCCTCCACTTT. Amino acids: CASSPGQGGSPLHF.

This clonotype is medium-sized (0.01 to 0.1%) in the sample. V is TRBV6-2 or TRBV6-3 and J is TRBJ2-1, with TRBD2 matching 11 bases. Germline V CDR1 and CDR2: MNHEY, SVGEGT. This CDR3 contains 19 residues. Trimming took 0 bases from V and 0 from J; bases not matched to a gene: 7. The CDR3 DNA follows: TGTGCCAGCAGTTACTCGGGACTAGCGGACTCGAGCTCCTACAATGAGCAGTTCTTC. Translated: CASSYSGLADSSSYNEQFF.

The rearrangement uses TRBV28 and TRBJ1-1; perhaps TRBD1 as D (5 bases). Trimming took off 3 bases at V and 1 base at J, with 9 bases between the two ends. Germline CDR1 reads MDHEN; CDR2 reads SYDVKM. The CDR3 is 14 amino acids. CDR3 sequence: CASSFGGPNTEAFF. Here the CDR3 DNA reads TGTGCCAGCAGTTTCGGGGGTCCGAACACTGAAGCTTTCTTT.

The table lists this clonotype with many counts. The V gene is TRBV6-5, the J gene TRBJ2-1, with a weak D call TRBD2 (6 bases). CDR1 is MNHEY and CDR2 is SVGAGI in the germline V gene. The V end lost 4 bases, the J end lost 8 bases, and 18 bases lay between the germline ends. This CDR3 is 15 amino acids long. This chain's CDR3 is CASSSLTGGLDEQFF. Written as DNA, the CDR3 is TGTGCCAGCAGTTCCCTAACCGGAGGGCTTGATGAGCAGTTCTTC.

This clonotype was detected many times. This chain links TRBV19 with TRBJ2-5, with 7 bases aligning to TRBD2. Germline-derived CDR1 and CDR2 are LNHDA and SQIVND (reference sequence). Trimming cost V 2 bases and J 4 bases; bases outside gene matches: 7. This CDR3 comprises 15 residues. The CDR3 sequence: CASSILPGGGETQYF. The CDR3 nucleotides are TGTGCCAGTAGTATACTACCGGGAGGCGGAGAGACCCAGTACTTC.

This chain uses TRBV6-6 with TRBJ2-7; no reliable D call. Looked up from germline, CDR1 is MNHNY and CDR2 is SVGAGI (reference sequence). Trimming shortened V by 1 base and J by 0 bases, and 10 bases separated the two germline ends. CDR3 length: 15 amino acids. The CDR3 bases are TGTGCCAGCAGTTACTGGGCAGTATCCTCCTACGAGCAGTACTTC. This sequence encodes CASSYWAVSSYEQYF.

This clonotype was counted a few times. A much larger clone is a single base away; this may be a read error. This CDR3 is missing its conserved last phenylalanine or tryptophan, likely due to a read error. This chain connects TRBV9 to TRBJ2-5, with D perhaps TRBD1 or TRBD2 (5 bases each). The CDR3 is 14 residues long. CDR1 and CDR2 (germline): SGDLS, YYNGEE. The V end lost 3 bases, the J end lost 3 bases, and 12 bases lay between the germline ends. The DNA for the CDR3 is TGTGCCAGCAGCGCTACCGGGACGGAAGAGACCCAGTACCTC. It is translated as CASSATGTEETQYL.

The rearrangement uses TRBV27 and TRBJ1-2; possibly TRBD1 for D (5 bases). Germline CDR1 is MNHEY and CDR2 is SMNVEV (reference sequence). V was trimmed by 2 bases and J by 0 bases, leaving 7 bases between them. The CDR3 has 14 amino acids. Here the CDR3 DNA reads TGTGCCAGCAGTTTAAGAGGGGCTAACTATGGCTACACCTTC. Amino acid sequence: CASSLRGANYGYTF.

J is TRBJ2-1 and V is TRBV5-1; 10 bases line up with TRBD2. Germline-derived CDR1 and CDR2 are SGHRS and YFSETQ. CDR3 length equals 14 residues. V was pared by 5 bases and J by 9 bases, with 8 bases of the junction left unmatched. CDR3 coding DNA: TGCGCCAGCAGTGGACTAGCGGAGTTCAGTGAGCAGTTCTTC. Protein sequence: CASSGLAEFSEQFF.

The genes are TRBV6-1 and TRBJ1-1, with TRBD1 as a possible D gene (5 bases). V was clipped by 3 bases and J by 5 bases, with 13 bases between them. The CDR3 runs to 14 residues. Per the germline V gene, CDR1 is MNHNS and CDR2 is SASEGT. The DNA for the CDR3 is TGTGCCAGCAGTGAGGGGGAGGAGGGGACTGAAGCTTTCTTT. It encodes CASSEGEEGTEAFF.

This clonotype was counted many times. The chain recombines TRBV9 with TRBJ2-2, with unresolved D. Trimming shortened V by 0 bases and J by 4 bases, and 7 bases separated the two germline ends. The germline gives CDR1 SGDLS, CDR2 YYNGEE. CDR3 length: 14 residues. CDR3 bases: TGTGCCAGCAGCGTAGTGGGTCTCACCGGGGAGCTGTTTTTT. Translating it yields CASSVVGLTGELFF. The variable domain in full, with the rest retrieved from reference TRBV9 and TRBJ2-2, is DSGVTQTPKHLITATGQRVTLRCSPRSGDLSVYWYQQSLDQGLQFLIQYYNGEERAKGNILERFSAQQFPDLHSELNLSSLELGDSALYFCASSVVGLTGELFFGEGSRLTVL.

This clonotype was recorded at least ten times. V and J are TRBV5-4 and TRBJ1-2, with D perhaps TRBD1 (6 bases). Germline CDR1 and CDR2: SGHNT and YYREEE (reference sequence). This CDR3 spans 14 amino acids. V was cut by 0 bases and J by 4 bases, with 10 bases left in between. As DNA, the CDR3 is TGTGCCAGCAGCTTGGATGGGACATTCTATGGCTACACCTTC. Translated, it gives CASSLDGTFYGYTF.

This clonotype was found once. At one boundary the junction diverges from the germline segment, which might be a read error. This chain connects TRBV24-1 to TRBJ1-2, with 7 bases matching TRBD1. CDR1 is KGHDR, CDR2 SFDVKD, per germline. The CDR3 contains 15 residues. For the CDR3, the DNA is TGTGCCACCATTGATATCGACAGGGAGGGGTTTGGCTACACCTTC. Protein sequence: CATIDIDREGFGYTF.

The chain is built from TRBV6-1 and TRBJ1-1; 7 nucleotides match TRBD1. The CDR3 runs 16 residues. Looked up from germline, CDR1 is MNHNS and CDR2 is SASEGT. J gave up 5 bases and V 7 bases, and 16 bases lay outside the gene matches. In DNA form, the CDR3 reads TGTGCCAGCACCCCGACAGGGCCCTTGGGTTGGACTGAAGCTTTCTTT. This sequence encodes CASTPTGPLGWTEAFF.

This clonotype was recorded many times. The CDR3 spells CASSGLAGDNEQFF. The CDR3 DNA follows: TGTGCCAGCAGTGGGCTAGCGGGAGACAATGAGCAGTTCTTC. The rearrangement joins TRBV28 to TRBJ2-1, with 10 bases aligning to TRBD2. The CDR3 covers 14 residues. The germline V gene has CDR1 MDHEN and CDR2 SYDVKM. V gave up 5 bases and J gave up 5 bases; unmatched junction bases: 3.